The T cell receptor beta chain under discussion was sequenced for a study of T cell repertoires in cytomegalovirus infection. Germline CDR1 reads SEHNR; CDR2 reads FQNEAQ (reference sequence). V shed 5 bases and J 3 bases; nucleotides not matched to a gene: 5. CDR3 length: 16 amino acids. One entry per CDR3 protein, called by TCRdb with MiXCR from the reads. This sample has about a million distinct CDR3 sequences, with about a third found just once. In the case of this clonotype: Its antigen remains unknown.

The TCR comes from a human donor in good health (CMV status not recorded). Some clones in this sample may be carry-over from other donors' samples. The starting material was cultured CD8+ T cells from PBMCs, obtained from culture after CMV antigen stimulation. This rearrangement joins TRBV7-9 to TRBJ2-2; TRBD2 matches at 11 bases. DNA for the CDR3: TGTGCCAGCAGCATTAGCGGGGGGGAATACACCGGGGAGCTGTTTTTT. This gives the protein CASSISGGEYTGELFF.